The 6 T cell receptor beta chains below were found in one sample sequenced in a study of identifying expanded T cells in peripheral blood. This table comes from immunoSEQ multiplex PCR, and its TCRdb copy is limited to in-frame clones, with some not included. The table records around 120,000 clones, approximately 90% of them present only once. The material sequenced was blood. Receptor source: a person between 18 and 69 years old in good health.

The chain carries TRBV6-5 and TRBJ2-1; D gene ambiguous. The CDR3 runs to 12 residues. CDR1 and CDR2 from the germline V gene are MNHEY and SVGAGI. V shed 5 bases and J shed 3 bases, with 5 bases lying between them. The CDR3: CASSGFYNEQFF. In DNA, the CDR3 is TGTGCCAGCAGTGGCTTCTACAATGAGCAGTTCTTC.

The chain couples TRBV21-1 to TRBJ1-5. TRBV21-1 is deemed a pseudogene. The length of the CDR3 is 18 residues. The CDR3 region is CASSKDCSGGNCNQPQHF. CDR3 DNA: TGTGCCAGCAGCAAAGACTGTTCGGGGGGAAATTGCAATCAGCCCCAGCATTTT.

The CDR3 nucleotides read TGTGCCATCAGTGACGTTGGGGGGCTCGGAGATAATTCACCCCTCCACTTT. It specifies CAISDVGGLGDNSPLHF. The rearrangement links TRBV10-3 to TRBJ1-6; a weak D match, TRBD1 (6 bases). The CDR3 has 17 residues. V lost 3 bases, J lost 5 bases, and 17 bases lay in between. Germline values: CDR1 ENHRY, CDR2 SYGVKD.

The chain combines TRBV6-5 with TRBJ1-6, with 8 nucleotides matching TRBD1. J lost 7 bases, V lost 7 bases, and 9 bases had no gene match. The germline V gene encodes CDR1 MNHEY and CDR2 SVGAGI. The CDR3 is 15 residues long. The CDR3 DNA reads TGTGCCAGCACCAAACAGGGGGTAGGAAATTCACCCCTCCACTTT. It codes for CASTKQGVGNSPLHF.

The J gene is TRBJ1-4, the V gene TRBV6-1; TRBD1 aligns across 7 bases. Germline CDR1 is MNHNS and CDR2 is SASEGT. The CDR3 is 15 amino acids. The J segment lost 2 bases and the V segment lost 4 bases, leaving 4 bases of the junction unmatched. CDR3 in amino acids: CASSGPRGTNEKLFF. The CDR3 DNA reads as TGTGCCAGCAGTGGCCCCAGGGGGACTAATGAAAAACTGTTTTTT.

In DNA, the CDR3 is TGCAGTGCTAGTGTGGTCACTGAAGCTTTCTTT. It encodes CSASVVTEAFF. The chain recombines TRBV20-1 with TRBJ1-1, with D uncertain. V lost 3 bases, J lost 4 bases, and 6 bases lay in between. The CDR3 extends over 11 amino acids. CDR1 is DFQATT and CDR2 is SNEGSKA in the germline V gene (reference sequence).